The clone carrying this TCR beta chain came up many times. This sample is part of a study of T cells in Graves' hyperthyroidism and ophthalmopathy. The V and J ends lost 5 bases and 5 bases respectively, with 13 bases between them. The length of the CDR3 is 13 residues. Germline-derived CDR1 and CDR2 are SGHTA and FQGNSA. Amplified TCR beta CDR3 regions derived from RNA transcripts. Researchers ran a first-round RT-PCR on the TCR CDR3 using the HTBI primer set. TCRdb ran MiXCR on the multiplex PCR reads and lists one entry per CDR3 protein. The table includes roughly 710,000 distinct CDR3 sequences, roughly 32% detected once.

The J gene is TRBJ2-7, the V gene TRBV7-2; TRBD1 is a possible D gene (7 bases). Sequencing was done on a sample of blood. The clonotype originates from a woman aged 40 to 50 with Graves' hyperthyroidism. CDR3 sequence reads: CASSLQGGDEQYF. CDR3 nucleotide sequence: TGTGCCAGCAGCCTCCAGGGGGGAGACGAGCAGTACTTC.